A single T cell receptor (beta chain) is shown here with its context. Its antigen is currently unknown. This entry is derived from a study of high-grade serous ovarian cancer treatment subgroups. V lost 5 bases to trimming and J lost 6 bases, with 15 bases between them. CDR1 is SGHVS, CDR2 FNYEAQ, per germline. The CDR3 spans 14 residues. Data came from immunoSEQ multiplex PCR; TCRdb stores just in-frame clones and leaves some out. The sample shows around 30,000 clones, about 88% of them seen only once. Study findings and constraints: Repertoire analysis covered CDR3 alone, not CDR1 or CDR2.

Tumor tissue was taken before any definitive surgery or chemotherapy was given. The sequence derives from a human donor with high-grade serous ovarian cancer. The sequencing input was tumor tissue. The chain uses TRBV7-6 and TRBJ2-3; D may be TRBD2 (5 bases). This CDR3 is CASSLRRGSDTQYF. DNA for the CDR3: TGTGCCAGCAGCCTGCGGCGCGGGTCGGATACGCAGTATTTT.